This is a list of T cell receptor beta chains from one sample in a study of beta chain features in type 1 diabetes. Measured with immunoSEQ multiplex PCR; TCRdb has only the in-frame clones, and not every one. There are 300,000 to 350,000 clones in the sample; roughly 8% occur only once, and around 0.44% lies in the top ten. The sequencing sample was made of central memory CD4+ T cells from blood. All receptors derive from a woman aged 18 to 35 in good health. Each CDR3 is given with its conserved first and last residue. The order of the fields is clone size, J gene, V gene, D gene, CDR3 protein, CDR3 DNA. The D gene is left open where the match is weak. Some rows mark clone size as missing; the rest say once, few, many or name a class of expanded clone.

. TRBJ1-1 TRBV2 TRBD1 CASSRQGTGNTEAFF TGTGCCAGCAGCCGACAGGGAACAGGGAACACTGAAGCTTTCTTT
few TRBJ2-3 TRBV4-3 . CASSQAASQGTQYF TGCGCCAGCAGCCAAGCCGCGTCCCAGGGTACGCAGTATTTT
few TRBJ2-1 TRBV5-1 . CASRSASSYNEQFF TGCGCCAGCAGGTCCGCCAGCTCCTACAATGAGCAGTTCTTC
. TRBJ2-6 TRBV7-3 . CASSPTGSGANVLTF TGTGCCAGCAGCCCTACGGGCTCTGGGGCCAACGTCCTGACTTTC
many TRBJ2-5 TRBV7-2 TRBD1 CASSLGGTGVRTQYF TGTGCCAGCAGCTTAGGAGGGACAGGGGTCAGGACCCAGTACTTC
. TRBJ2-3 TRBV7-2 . CASTSSYTDTQYF TGTGCCAGCACCTCATCCTATACAGATACGCAGTATTTT
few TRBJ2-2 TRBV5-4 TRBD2 CASSSSGGLNTGELFF TGTGCCAGCAGCTCCTCGGGGGGACTTAACACCGGGGAGCTGTTTTTT
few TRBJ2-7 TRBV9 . CASSVESAGPYEQYF TGTGCCAGCAGCGTAGAATCAGCGGGCCCCTACGAGCAGTACTTC
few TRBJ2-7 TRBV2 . CASSVLTGLPYEQYF TGTGCCAGCAGTGTATTGACAGGCCTTCCCTACGAGCAGTACTTC
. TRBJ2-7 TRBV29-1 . CSADLKGDPYEQYF TGCAGCGCTGACCTCAAGGGGGACCCCTACGAGCAGTACTTC
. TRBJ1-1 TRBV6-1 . CASCGAVKKTEAFF TGTGCCAGCTGCGGGGCAGTGAAAAAAACTGAAGCTTTCTTT
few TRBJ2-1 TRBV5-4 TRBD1 CASSLEQGAVSQFF TGTGCCAGCAGCTTGGAACAGGGGGCTGTTTCACAGTTCTTC
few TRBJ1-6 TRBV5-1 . CASSLEGARNSPLHF TGCGCCAGCAGCTTGGAAGGGGCCCGAAATTCACCCCTCCACTTT
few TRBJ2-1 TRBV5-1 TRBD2 CASSVPAGYNEQFF TGCGCCAGCAGCGTCCCAGCGGGATACAATGAGCAGTTCTTC
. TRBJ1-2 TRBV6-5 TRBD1 CASKGTAVYGYTF TGTGCCAGCAAGGGGACAGCCGTCTATGGCTACACCTTC
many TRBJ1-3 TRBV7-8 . CASSFFAGVGGNTIYF TGTGCCAGCAGCTTTTTTGCGGGGGTCGGTGGAAACACCATATATTTT
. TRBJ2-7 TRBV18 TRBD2 CASSPLAGVGYEQYF TGTGCCAGCTCACCACTAGCGGGAGTGGGTTACGAGCAGTACTTC
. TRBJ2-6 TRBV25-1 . CASSESYSAAGANVLTF TGTGCCAGCAGTGAGTCCTACTCCGCTGCTGGGGCCAACGTCCTGACTTTC
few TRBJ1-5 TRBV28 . CASSLRSGDGQPQHF TGTGCCAGCAGTCTGCGATCAGGGGATGGGCAGCCCCAGCATTTT
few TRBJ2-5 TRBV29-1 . CSVDEAQETQYF TGCAGCGTTGATGAGGCCCAAGAGACCCAGTACTTC
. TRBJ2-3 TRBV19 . CASSPGTGMGTQYF TGTGCCAGTAGTCCCGGAACAGGAATGGGTACGCAGTATTTT
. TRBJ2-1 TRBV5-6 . CASSPSLRSEQFF TGTGCCAGCAGCCCTTCCCTAAGAAGTGAGCAGTTCTTC
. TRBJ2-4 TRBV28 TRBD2 CASSPYERGAKNIQYF TGTGCCAGCAGTCCCTATGAGCGGGGGGCCAAAAACATTCAGTACTTC
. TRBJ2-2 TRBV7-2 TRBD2 CASSRRTSGSTGTGELFF TGTGCCAGCAGCAGAAGGACTAGCGGGAGTACGGGCACCGGGGAGCTGTTTTTT
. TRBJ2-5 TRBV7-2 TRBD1 CASSSNRGQTQYF TGTGCCAGCAGCTCCAACAGGGGCCAGACCCAGTACTTC
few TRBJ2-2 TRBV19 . CASGREYVGELFF TGTGCCAGTGGTCGGGAGTACGTCGGGGAGCTGTTTTTT
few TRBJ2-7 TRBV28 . CASSLDRYEQYF TGTGCCAGCAGTTTAGACAGATACGAGCAGTACTTC
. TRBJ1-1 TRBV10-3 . CAISGGTEAFF TGTGCCATCAGTGGTGGCACTGAAGCTTTCTTT
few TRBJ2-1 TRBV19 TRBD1 CASSVRQGRNEQFF TGTGCCAGTAGTGTAAGACAGGGACGAAATGAGCAGTTCTTC
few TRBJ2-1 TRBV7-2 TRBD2 CASSLAISGSNEQFF TGTGCCAGCAGCTTAGCAATTAGCGGGAGTAATGAGCAGTTCTTC
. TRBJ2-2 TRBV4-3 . CASSQDRGTGELFF TGCGCCAGCAGCCAAGACAGGGGAACCGGGGAGCTGTTTTTT
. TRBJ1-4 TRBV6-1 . CASSDSQATNEKLFF TGTGCCAGCAGTGATAGCCAAGCAACTAATGAAAAACTGTTTTTT
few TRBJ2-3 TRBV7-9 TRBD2 CASSLTIAGDLDTQYF TGTGCCAGCAGCTTAACCATAGCGGGAGATCTCGATACGCAGTATTTT
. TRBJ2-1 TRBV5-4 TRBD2 CASSNIAGGYNEQFF TGTGCCAGCAGCAACATAGCGGGAGGCTACAATGAGCAGTTCTTC
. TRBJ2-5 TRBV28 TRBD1 CASSPPQGAQETQYF TGTGCCAGCAGTCCACCCCAGGGGGCGCAAGAGACCCAGTACTTC
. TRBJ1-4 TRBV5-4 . CASRPGTNNEKLFF TGTGCCAGCAGGCCCGGGACCAATAATGAAAAACTGTTTTTT
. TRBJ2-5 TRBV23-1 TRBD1 CASRTGTGGGETQYF TGCGCCAGCAGGACCGGGACAGGGGGCGGAGAGACCCAGTACTTC
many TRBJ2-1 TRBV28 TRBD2 CASSLAGAYNEQFF TGTGCCAGCAGTCTAGCGGGAGCTTACAATGAGCAGTTCTTC